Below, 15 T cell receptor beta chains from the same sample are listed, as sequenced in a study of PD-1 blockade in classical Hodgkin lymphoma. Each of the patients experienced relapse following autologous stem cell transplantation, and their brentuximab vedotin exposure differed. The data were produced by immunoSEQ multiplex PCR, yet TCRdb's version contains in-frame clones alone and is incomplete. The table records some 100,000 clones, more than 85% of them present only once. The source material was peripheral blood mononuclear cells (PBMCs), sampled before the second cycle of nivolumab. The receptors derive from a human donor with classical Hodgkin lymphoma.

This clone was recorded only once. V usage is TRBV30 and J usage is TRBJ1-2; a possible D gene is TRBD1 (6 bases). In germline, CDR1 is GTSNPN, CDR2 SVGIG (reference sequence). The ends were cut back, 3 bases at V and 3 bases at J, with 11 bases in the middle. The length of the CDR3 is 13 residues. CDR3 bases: TGTGCCTGGAGCTCGGGGGGCGACTATGGCTACACCTTC. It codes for CAWSSGGDYGYTF.

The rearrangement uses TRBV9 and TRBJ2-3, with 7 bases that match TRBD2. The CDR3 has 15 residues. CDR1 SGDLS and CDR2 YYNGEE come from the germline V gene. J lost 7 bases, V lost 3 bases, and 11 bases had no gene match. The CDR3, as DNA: TGTGCCAGCAGCGGGGAACGGGAGGCGGGAAATACGCAGTATTTT. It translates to CASSGEREAGNTQYF.

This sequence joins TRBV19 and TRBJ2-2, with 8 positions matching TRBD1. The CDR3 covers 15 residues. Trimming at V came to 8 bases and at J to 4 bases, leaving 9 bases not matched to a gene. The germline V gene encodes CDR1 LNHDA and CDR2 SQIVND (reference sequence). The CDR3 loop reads CASSVAGGPTGELFF. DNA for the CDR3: TGTGCCAGTTCCGTAGCAGGGGGCCCCACCGGGGAGCTGTTTTTT.

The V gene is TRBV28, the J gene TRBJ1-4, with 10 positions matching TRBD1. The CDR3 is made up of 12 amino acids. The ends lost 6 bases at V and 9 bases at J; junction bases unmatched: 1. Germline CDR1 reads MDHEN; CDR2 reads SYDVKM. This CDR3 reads CASRGQGQKLFF. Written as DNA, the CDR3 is TGTGCCAGCAGGGGACAGGGGCAAAAACTGTTTTTT.

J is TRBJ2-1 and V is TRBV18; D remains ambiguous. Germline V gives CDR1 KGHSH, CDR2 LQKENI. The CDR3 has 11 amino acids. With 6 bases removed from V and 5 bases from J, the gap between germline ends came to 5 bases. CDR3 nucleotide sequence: TGTGCCAGCTCCCTCAACAATGAGCAGTTCTTC. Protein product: CASSLNNEQFF.

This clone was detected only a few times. The CDR3 is CASSGRDYNEQFF. In DNA form, the CDR3 reads TGTGCCAGCAGTGGAAGAGACTACAATGAGCAGTTCTTC. The chain recombines TRBV2 with TRBJ2-1; D call uncertain. The CDR3 has 13 amino acids. CDR1 and CDR2 (germline): SNHLY, FYNNEI. V shed 4 bases and J shed 3 bases, with 7 bases lying between them.

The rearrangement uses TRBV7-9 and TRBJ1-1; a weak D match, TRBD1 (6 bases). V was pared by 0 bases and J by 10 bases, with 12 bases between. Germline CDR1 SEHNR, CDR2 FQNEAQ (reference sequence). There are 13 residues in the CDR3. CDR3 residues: CASSLAGGAGAFF. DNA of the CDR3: TGTGCCAGCAGCTTAGCGGGGGGGGCTGGAGCTTTCTTT. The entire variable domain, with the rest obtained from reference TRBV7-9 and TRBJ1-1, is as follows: DTGVSQNPRHKITKRGQNVTFRCDPISEHNRLYWYRQTLGQGPEFLTYFQNEAQLEKSRLLSDRFSAERPKGSFSTLEIQRTEQGDSAMYLCASSLAGGAGAFFGQGTRLTVV.

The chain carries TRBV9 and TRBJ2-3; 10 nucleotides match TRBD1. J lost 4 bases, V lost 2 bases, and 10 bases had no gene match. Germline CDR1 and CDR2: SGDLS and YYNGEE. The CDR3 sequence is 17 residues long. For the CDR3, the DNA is TGTGCCAGCAGCGTGACAGGGGGCAGGGGATCCGCAGATACGCAGTATTTT. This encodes CASSVTGGRGSADTQYF.

This CDR3 is CSVSTGGSYEQYF. In DNA, the CDR3 is TGCAGCGTCTCAACCGGGGGCTCCTACGAGCAGTACTTC. The chain is built from TRBV29-1 and TRBJ2-7; a weak D match, TRBD2 (6 bases). The germline CDR1 and CDR2 sequences are SQVTM and ANQGSEA. The length of the CDR3 is 13 residues. The ends were cut back, 6 bases at V and 0 bases at J, with 12 bases in the middle.

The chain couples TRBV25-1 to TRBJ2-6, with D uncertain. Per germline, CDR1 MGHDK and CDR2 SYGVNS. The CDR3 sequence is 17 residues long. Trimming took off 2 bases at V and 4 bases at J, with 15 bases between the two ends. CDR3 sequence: CASSETNARTGANVLTF. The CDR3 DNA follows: TGTGCCAGCAGTGAAACGAACGCAAGAACGGGGGCCAACGTCCTGACTTTC.

The CDR3 region has the DNA TGTGCCAGTAGTATCGGATCGAGAGGCCCGGTGTCCTACGAGCAGTACTTC. The encoded protein is CASSIGSRGPVSYEQYF. The chain employs TRBV19 and TRBJ2-7; D is uncertain. The CDR3 sequence is 17 residues long. CDR1 and CDR2 (germline): LNHDA, SQIVND (reference sequence). V lost 3 bases to trimming and J lost 1 base, with 19 bases between them.

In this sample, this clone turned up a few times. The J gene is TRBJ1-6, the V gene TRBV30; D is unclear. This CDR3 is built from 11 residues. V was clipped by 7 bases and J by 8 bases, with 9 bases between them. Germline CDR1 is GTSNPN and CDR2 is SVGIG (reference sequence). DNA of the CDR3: TGTGCCTACCGACGGGATTCACCCCTCCACTTT. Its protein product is CAYRRDSPLHF.

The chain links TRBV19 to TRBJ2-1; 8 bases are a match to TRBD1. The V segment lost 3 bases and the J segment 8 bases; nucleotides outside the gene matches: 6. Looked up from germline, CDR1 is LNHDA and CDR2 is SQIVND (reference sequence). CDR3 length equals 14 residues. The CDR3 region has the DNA TGTGCCAGTAGTATCGGAGACAGGGGATATGAGCAGTTCTTC. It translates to CASSIGDRGYEQFF.

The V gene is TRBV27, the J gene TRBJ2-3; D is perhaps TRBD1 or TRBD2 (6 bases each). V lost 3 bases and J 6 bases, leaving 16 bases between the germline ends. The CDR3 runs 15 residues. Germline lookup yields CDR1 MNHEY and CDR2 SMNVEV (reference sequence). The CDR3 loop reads CASSFMGGAGDTQYF. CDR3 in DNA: TGTGCCAGCAGTTTTATGGGGGGCGCAGGGGATACGCAGTATTTT.

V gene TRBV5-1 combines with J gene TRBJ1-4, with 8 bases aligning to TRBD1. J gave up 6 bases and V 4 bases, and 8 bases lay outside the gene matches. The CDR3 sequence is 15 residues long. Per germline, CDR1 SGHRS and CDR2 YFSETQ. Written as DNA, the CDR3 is TGCGCCAGCAGCGGTACAGGGGGATTGGATGAAAAACTGTTTTTT. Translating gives CASSGTGGLDEKLFF.